Below are 26 T cell receptor beta chains sequenced from a single sample in a study of shared clonotypes between healthy human individuals. Terminally differentiated effector memory CD45RA+ cells were excluded from the naive CD8 cells, which were CD45RO-negative and positively selected for CCR7. Using immunoSEQ multiplex PCR, the repertoire was profiled, and TCRdb retains in-frame clones only, with some absent. The top ten clones hold roughly 1% of a sample with about 2 million clones, about 95% of them seen once. Sequencing used naive CD8+ T cells sorted from blood. The source is a man aged 18 to 35 in good health.

Remarks on this clone: Other DNA sequences of this sample code for an identical CDR3. The rearrangement uses TRBV5-1 and TRBJ2-7, with D unresolved. Per the germline V gene, CDR1 is SGHRS and CDR2 is YFSETQ. The germline V and J ends were trimmed by 2 bases and 3 bases, with 12 bases remaining between them. The CDR3 contains 14 residues. The CDR3 DNA is TGCGCCAGCAGCTTTCGTGGGGATAACTACGAGCAGTACTTC. Translating it yields CASSFRGDNYEQYF.

The genes are TRBV2 and TRBJ2-5; D not resolved. This CDR3 has 14 residues. The germline V gene has CDR1 SNHLY and CDR2 FYNNEI. Trimming shortened V by 0 bases and J by 3 bases, and 8 bases separated the two germline ends. This CDR3 reads CASSEAAPEETQYF. The CDR3 DNA follows: TGTGCCAGCAGTGAAGCGGCCCCGGAAGAGACCCAGTACTTC. Complete variable domain (other parts from reference TRBV2 and TRBJ2-5): EPEVTQTPSHQVTQMGQEVILRCVPISNHLYFYWYRQILGQKVEFLVSFYNNEISEKSEIFDDQFSVERPDGSNFTLKIRSTKLEDSAMYFCASSEAAPEETQYFGPGTRLLVL.

The rearrangement links TRBV5-1 to TRBJ2-1; a weak D match, TRBD1 (5 bases). V was cut by 6 bases and J by 5 bases, with 12 bases left in between. This CDR3 is 13 amino acids long. CDR1 and CDR2 (germline): SGHRS, YFSETQ. This CDR3 reads CASTYWGHNEQFF. The CDR3 DNA reads TGCGCCAGCACCTACTGGGGCCACAATGAGCAGTTCTTC.

The chain links TRBV30 to TRBJ2-7, with 7 bases fitting TRBD1. CDR1 is GTSNPN, CDR2 SVGIG, per germline (reference sequence). With V trimmed by 3 bases and J by 7 bases, 3 bases remained unmatched. This CDR3 is 11 amino acids long. The CDR3 spells CAWSTGEEQYF. DNA for the CDR3: TGTGCCTGGAGCACAGGGGAGGAGCAGTACTTC.

The V call is TRBV7-2, the J call TRBJ2-5, with D perhaps matching TRBD2 (6 bases). Looked up from germline, CDR1 is SGHTA and CDR2 is FQGNSA. V lost 1 base to trimming and J lost 5 bases, with 17 bases between them. CDR3 length: 16 residues. The CDR3 sequence is CASSLGFAAGGETQYF. In DNA, the CDR3 is TGTGCCAGCAGCTTAGGATTCGCGGCCGGAGGGGAGACCCAGTACTTC.

The chain recombines TRBV6-1 with TRBJ2-6; D ambiguous. Trimming cost V 1 base and J 0 bases, with 1 base left between them. The CDR3 totals 14 residues. Germline V gene data show CDR1 as MNHNS and CDR2 as SASEGT. CDR3 in DNA: TGTGCCAGCAGTGAAGACTCTGGGGCCAACGTCCTGACTTTC. Residues: CASSEDSGANVLTF.

V usage is TRBV6-5 and J usage is TRBJ2-5, with D perhaps TRBD2 (6 bases). Germline V gene sequence: CDR1 MNHEY, CDR2 SVGAGI. The CDR3 has 14 amino acids. Deletions cut 6 bases from V and 5 bases from J, with 16 bases between. CDR3 residues: CASSLMPAGETQYF. The CDR3 bases are TGTGCCAGCAGCCTGATGCCTGCGGGGGAGACCCAGTACTTC.

This sequence joins TRBV2 and TRBJ2-3; D uncertain. V was shortened by 6 bases and J by 0 bases, with 10 bases between the two germline ends. In germline, CDR1 is SNHLY, CDR2 FYNNEI. The CDR3 length is 14 residues. The CDR3 region has the DNA TGTGCCAGCAGGCCCGCCTCTAGCACAGATACGCAGTATTTT. Translated: CASRPASSTDTQYF.

The chain uses TRBV18 and TRBJ2-7; D is perhaps TRBD2 (7 bases). CDR3 size: 14 residues. Germline CDR1 KGHSH, CDR2 LQKENI. V gave up 3 bases and J gave up 3 bases, with 12 bases separating them. CDR3: CASSPAGASYEQYF. The CDR3 DNA reads TGTGCCAGCTCACCGGCGGGGGCAAGCTACGAGCAGTACTTC. Full variable domain (outside the CDR3, taken from reference TRBV18 and TRBJ2-7): NAGVMQNPRHLVRRRGQEARLRCSPMKGHSHVYWYRQLPEEGLKFMVYLQKENIIDESGMPKERFSAEFPKEGPSILRIQQVVRGDSAAYFCASSPAGASYEQYFGPGTRLTVT.

The gene calls are TRBV28 and TRBJ2-3, with D possibly being TRBD1 (6 bases). This CDR3 is built from 15 residues. Trimming removed 5 bases from V and 6 bases from J, with 18 bases in between. Germline-derived CDR1 and CDR2 are MDHEN and SYDVKM. The CDR3 here is CASSQLGSGGDTQYF. CDR3 DNA: TGTGCCAGCAGTCAACTGGGGAGTGGGGGCGATACGCAGTATTTT.

J is TRBJ2-2 and V is TRBV5-4; D is unresolved. The germline V and J ends were trimmed by 3 bases and 2 bases, with 2 bases remaining between them. The CDR3 consists of 12 residues. The germline V gene encodes CDR1 SGHNT and CDR2 YYREEE (reference sequence). The CDR3 is CASSSNTGELFF. The DNA for the CDR3 is TGTGCCAGCAGCTCTAACACCGGGGAGCTGTTTTTT.

The genes are TRBV29-1 and TRBJ1-2; D call uncertain. Per germline, CDR1 SQVTM and CDR2 ANQGSEA. The CDR3 totals 13 residues. The V end was cut by 6 bases, the J end by 1 base, with 12 bases between. CDR3 bases: TGCAGCGTCCCGGATTGGGATAACTATGGCTACACCTTC. It translates to CSVPDWDNYGYTF. Based on the CDR3 plus reference TRBV29-1 and TRBJ1-2, the full variable domain is SAVISQKPSRDICQRGTSLTIQCQVDSQVTMMFWYRQQPGQSLTLIATANQGSEATYESGFVIDKFPISRPNLTFSTLTVSNMSPEDSSIYLCSVPDWDNYGYTFGSGTRLTVV.

This clone was recorded only once. The chain is built from TRBV30 and TRBJ1-6; TRBD1 aligns across 8 bases. This CDR3 comprises 16 residues. Per germline, CDR1 GTSNPN and CDR2 SVGIG (reference sequence). Trimming removed 1 base from V and 3 bases from J; junction bases left unmatched: 5. CDR3 region: CAWSGGQEFYNSPLHF. The CDR3 nucleotides read TGTGCCTGGAGTGGGGGACAGGAGTTCTATAATTCACCCCTCCACTTT.

This clone is a singleton in its sample. The V gene is TRBV7-3, the J gene TRBJ1-4; D is undetermined. The CDR3 has 19 amino acids. V shed 2 bases and J shed 1 base, with 20 bases lying between them. Germline CDR1 and CDR2: SGHTA and FQGTGA. The CDR3 bases are TGTGCCAGCAGCTTAGGGGAGGGTAAAAGACTAGAAACTAATGAAAAACTGTTTTTT. As protein: CASSLGEGKRLETNEKLFF.

In this sample, this clone turned up once. The rearrangement links TRBV30 to TRBJ2-5; 10 nucleotides line up with TRBD2. Germline lookup yields CDR1 GTSNPN and CDR2 SVGIG (reference sequence). There are 16 residues in the CDR3. The V segment lost 1 base and the J segment 2 bases; nucleotides outside the gene matches: 7. CDR3 amino acids: CAWSGPGLAIQETQYF. As DNA, the CDR3 is TGTGCCTGGAGTGGGCCGGGACTAGCGATACAAGAGACCCAGTACTTC.

The chain recombines TRBV7-9 with TRBJ2-5; TRBD1 aligns across 9 bases. The CDR3 length is 15 residues. With V trimmed by 3 bases and J by 3 bases, 5 bases remained unmatched. The V gene's germline CDR1 is SEHNR and CDR2 FQNEAQ (reference sequence). CDR3 amino acids: CASSFSDRGEETQYF. In DNA form, the CDR3 reads TGTGCCAGCAGCTTTTCAGACAGGGGGGAAGAGACCCAGTACTTC.

The sample holds one count of this clone. The V and J genes are TRBV7-9 and TRBJ2-7; 9 bases map to TRBD2. In germline, CDR1 is SEHNR, CDR2 FQNEAQ (reference sequence). V gave up 4 bases and J gave up 3 bases; unmatched junction bases: 10. This CDR3 is 16 amino acids long. The CDR3 protein is CASSSQTSGANYEQYF. In DNA, the CDR3 is TGTGCCAGCAGCTCTCAGACTAGCGGAGCCAACTACGAGCAGTACTTC.

The rearrangement links TRBV4-3 to TRBJ2-2; D possibly matches TRBD1 or TRBD2 (5 bases each). This CDR3 region has 18 residues. CDR1 is LGHNA, CDR2 YSLEER, per germline. Trimming removed 5 bases at V and 1 base at J, with 20 bases between. The CDR3 protein is CASSSGTHGSENTGELFF. CDR3 sequence (DNA): TGCGCCAGCAGCTCGGGGACCCACGGTTCAGAGAACACCGGGGAGCTGTTTTTT.

V usage is TRBV5-1 and J usage is TRBJ2-5; 7 positions match TRBD1. This CDR3 region has 15 residues. CDR1 is SGHRS, CDR2 YFSETQ, per germline. The J segment lost 1 base and the V segment lost 2 bases, leaving 5 bases of the junction unmatched. The CDR3 sequence: CASSFTGATQETQYF. CDR3 DNA: TGCGCCAGCAGCTTCACAGGGGCAACCCAAGAGACCCAGTACTTC.

The chain uses TRBV14 and TRBJ2-7, with 7 bases aligning to TRBD2. The CDR3 is made up of 18 amino acids. V trimming: 0 bases; J trimming: 3 bases; junction bases outside the gene matches: 14. Germline CDR1 and CDR2: SGHDN and FVKESK. Here the CDR3 reads CASSQEVGLGRELYEQYF. DNA for the CDR3: TGTGCCAGCAGCCAAGAGGTTGGGCTTGGGCGGGAGCTCTACGAGCAGTACTTC.

The chain combines TRBV5-8 with TRBJ2-7, with D tentatively TRBD2 (6 bases). There are 15 residues in the CDR3. V was trimmed by 6 bases and J by 1 base, leaving 17 bases between them. Looked up from germline, CDR1 is SGHTS and CDR2 is YDEGEE. Here the CDR3 DNA reads TGTGCCAGCACCCCCTCGAGGGAGGCGTCCTACGAGCAGTACTTC. Translated, it gives CASTPSREASYEQYF. Drawing the rest from reference TRBV5-8 and TRBJ2-7, the complete variable domain is EAGVTQSPTHLIKTRGQQATLRCSPISGHTSVYWYQQALGLGLQFLLWYDEGEERNRGNFPPRFSGRQFPNYSSELNVNALELEDSALYLCASTPSREASYEQYFGPGTRLTVT.

V gene TRBV10-3 combines with J gene TRBJ2-3; TRBD2 matches 10 bases. The CDR3 covers 17 residues. The J segment lost 2 bases and the V segment lost 0 bases, leaving 5 bases of the junction unmatched. The germline V gene has CDR1 ENHRY and CDR2 SYGVKD. DNA of the CDR3: TGTGCCATCAGTGAGTCGCCTAGCGGGGGCCTCACAGATACGCAGTATTTT. Translated, it gives CAISESPSGGLTDTQYF.

The rearrangement uses TRBV5-7 and TRBJ1-5; 8 bases fit TRBD1. TRBV5-7 is reported as an ORF; its role is uncertain. There are 17 residues in the CDR3. The ends lost 2 bases at V and 2 bases at J; junction bases unmatched: 9. CDR3 DNA: TGTGCCAGCAGCTTTGCTTCAGGGGGCAGAGGCAATCAGCCCCAGCATTTT. It encodes CASSFASGGRGNQPQHF.

The gene calls are TRBV7-3 and TRBJ2-3, with D unclear. The CDR3 covers 13 residues. The V end was cut by 1 base, the J end by 6 bases, with 8 bases between. Germline V gene sequence: CDR1 SGHTA, CDR2 FQGTGA. CDR3 in amino acids: CASSLMGGDTQYF. The DNA of the CDR3 is TGTGCCAGCAGCTTAATGGGCGGCGATACGCAGTATTTT.

The rearrangement uses TRBV28 and TRBJ1-6, with unresolved D. V dropped 3 bases and J dropped 7 bases, with 13 bases sitting between them. The CDR3 has 15 residues. CDR1 is MDHEN, CDR2 SYDVKM, per germline. In nucleotides, the CDR3 is TGTGCCAGCAGTTTTATGCAGGCAGCAAATTCACCCCTCCACTTT. Amino acid sequence: CASSFMQAANSPLHF. The full variable domain, rest sourced from reference TRBV28 and TRBJ1-6, is DVKVTQSSRYLVKRTGEKVFLECVQDMDHENMFWYRQDPGLGLRLIYFSYDVKMKEKGDIPEGYSVSREKKERFSLILESASTNQTSMYLCASSFMQAANSPLHFGNGTRLTVT.

The rearrangement links TRBV4-1 to TRBJ2-3; 13 bases map to TRBD2. Unmatched junction bases numbered 10, after V lost 4 bases and J lost 6 bases. CDR1 is MGHRA, CDR2 YSYEKL, per germline. The CDR3 extends over 17 amino acids. This CDR3 is CASSPTRTSGSSDTQYF. DNA for the CDR3: TGCGCCAGCAGCCCCACCCGGACTAGCGGGAGCTCGGATACGCAGTATTTT.